Each of the 26 T cell receptor beta chains below was sequenced from the same sample in a study of blood T cell repertoires in COVID-19 (dated by TCRdb to about 2020). Receptor libraries were prepared by the immunoSEQ multiplex PCR assay. TCRdb holds this immuneACCESS table with in-frame rearrangements only. Some clones are missing; in checked studies, unresolved V genes explain under half, and the rest has no known cause. The sample table lists under 350,000 clones, around 87% of them with a count of one. Of the sample, 1% to 1.5% is held by the ten largest clones. The sequenced sample consisted of peripheral blood. Receptors originate from a man aged 70-80 years with acute or convalescent COVID-19.

The chain uses TRBV30 and TRBJ2-1; TRBD2 aligns across 11 bases. Germline trimming cut 0 bases from V and 7 bases from J; bases unmatched to any gene: 5. Germline V gene lookup returns CDR1 GTSNPN and CDR2 SVGIG (reference sequence). This CDR3 region has 15 residues. The CDR3 sequence: CAWSVIAGGPNEQFF. DNA of the CDR3: TGTGCCTGGAGTGTGATAGCGGGAGGGCCAAATGAGCAGTTCTTC. Complete variable domain (other parts from reference TRBV30 and TRBJ2-1): SQTIHQWPATLVQPVGSPLSLECTVEGTSNPNLYWYRQAAGRGLQLLFYSVGIGQISSEVPQNLSASRPQDRQFILSSKKLLLSDSGFYLCAWSVIAGGPNEQFFGPGTRLTVL.

The DNA of the CDR3 is TGTGCCAGCAGCTTAGTAGCAGATACGCAGTATTTT. The encoded protein is CASSLVADTQYF. The J gene is TRBJ2-3, the V gene TRBV13; D is uncertain. The CDR3 runs to 12 residues. V lost 1 base, J lost 4 bases, and 3 bases lay in between. CDR1 and CDR2 (germline): PRHDT, FYEKMQ (reference sequence).

The chain employs TRBV7-2 and TRBJ1-5; D might be TRBD1 (5 bases). CDR1 is SGHTA and CDR2 is FQGNSA in the germline V gene. The CDR3 covers 14 residues. Trimming pared 4 bases from V and 7 bases from J, leaving 14 bases between. For the CDR3, the DNA is TGTGCCAGCAGCTCTGGCCAGGGCCCACAGCCCCAGCATTTT. This gives the protein CASSSGQGPQPQHF.

V gene TRBV2 combines with J gene TRBJ2-7, with D perhaps TRBD1 (6 bases). Trimming removed 6 bases from V and 2 bases from J, with 14 bases in between. Germline lookup yields CDR1 SNHLY and CDR2 FYNNEI. The CDR3 has 14 residues. The CDR3 sequence is CASRPDSVPYEQYF. The DNA of the CDR3 is TGTGCCAGCAGACCGGACAGTGTACCCTACGAGCAGTACTTC.

The V gene is TRBV5-1, the J gene TRBJ2-2, with TRBD1 as a possible D gene (5 bases). The V end was cut by 1 base, the J end by 1 base, with 5 bases between. The CDR3 sequence is 14 residues long. The germline gives CDR1 SGHRS, CDR2 YFSETQ. The CDR3 spells CASSLQGNTGELFF. Written as DNA, the CDR3 is TGCGCCAGCAGCTTGCAGGGGAACACCGGGGAGCTGTTTTTT.

This chain links TRBV6-2 or TRBV6-3 with TRBJ1-5; D is uncertain. V shed 9 bases and J shed 0 bases, with 9 bases lying between them. In germline, CDR1 is MNHEY, CDR2 SVGEGT. The CDR3 is 13 residues long. The CDR3 sequence: CARSWSSNQPQHF. The CDR3 coding sequence is TGTGCCAGGAGCTGGAGTAGCAATCAGCCCCAGCATTTT.

V is TRBV5-5 and J is TRBJ1-1, with D possibly matching TRBD1 (5 bases). Per the germline V gene, CDR1 is SGHKS and CDR2 is YYEKEE (reference sequence). CDR3 length: 14 amino acids. The V and J ends lost 0 bases and 10 bases respectively, with 16 bases between them. The chain's CDR3 is CASSLGGLNGGAFF. In nucleotides, the CDR3 is TGTGCCAGCAGCTTGGGAGGGCTCAACGGGGGAGCTTTCTTT.

This chain joins TRBV28 and TRBJ1-3; D uncertain. The V end lost 5 bases, the J end lost 0 bases, and 8 bases lay between the germline ends. Germline CDR1 and CDR2: MDHEN and SYDVKM. The CDR3 is made up of 14 amino acids. The CDR3 loop is CASSGGSSGNTIYF. DNA of the CDR3: TGTGCCAGCAGTGGAGGGAGCTCTGGAAACACCATATATTTT.

In regard to this clone: One end of the junction is discordant with germline, which a read error may explain. The gene calls are TRBV6-2 or TRBV6-3 and TRBJ1-5; the D gene is possibly TRBD1 (6 bases). The CDR3 has 14 residues. Germline V CDR1 and CDR2: MNHEY, SVGEGT. CDR3 residues: CASSLGGDNRPQHF. CDR3 coding DNA: TGTGCCAGCAGTTTGGGAGGGGACAATCGGCCCCAGCATTTT.

CDR3 residues: CASSLVGQGIAEAFF. The CDR3 DNA reads as TGTGCCAGCAGCTTAGTGGGACAGGGCATTGCTGAAGCTTTCTTT. The rearrangement joins TRBV7-7 to TRBJ1-1, with 9 bases that match TRBD1. This CDR3 has 15 amino acids. Losses at the gene ends were 1 base for V and 6 bases for J; bases not matched to a gene: 6. Germline assignment: CDR1 SSHAT and CDR2 FNYEAQ (reference sequence).

The gene calls are TRBV5-1 and TRBJ1-1, with D uncertain. V lost 3 bases, J lost 1 base, and 10 bases lay in between. From germline, CDR1 is SGHRS and CDR2 YFSETQ. The CDR3 covers 14 residues. CDR3 DNA: TGCGCCAGCAGCTCCGACACCTCGAACACTGAAGCTTTCTTT. Protein: CASSSDTSNTEAFF.

The V call is TRBV5-4, the J call TRBJ2-7; maybe TRBD2 (5 bases). The CDR3 runs 14 residues. Trimming took off 2 bases at V and 4 bases at J, with 13 bases between the two ends. Germline CDR1 is SGHNT and CDR2 is YYREEE (reference sequence). The CDR3 here is CASSLGGSSYEQYF. In nucleotides, the CDR3 is TGTGCCAGCAGCTTAGGTGGGAGCAGTTACGAGCAGTACTTC. Full variable domain (rest looked up from reference TRBV5-4 and TRBJ2-7): ETGVTQSPTHLIKTRGQQVTLRCSSQSGHNTVSWYQQALGQGPQFIFQYYREEENGRGNFPPRFSGLQFPNYSSELNVNALELDDSALYLCASSLGGSSYEQYFGPGTRLTVT.

The CDR3 here is CASSLLLSSGRGDEQFF. The DNA for the CDR3 is TGTGCCAGCAGCTTGTTGTTGTCTAGCGGGAGAGGGGATGAGCAGTTCTTC. The V gene is TRBV5-6, the J gene TRBJ2-1; 10 nucleotides match TRBD2. CDR1 is SGHDT, CDR2 YYEEEE, per germline. The V and J ends lost 1 base and 8 bases, in that order; junction bases with no gene match: 12. The CDR3 runs to 17 residues.

The genes are TRBV4-3 and TRBJ2-7; perhaps TRBD2 as D (6 bases). V was trimmed by 0 bases and J by 12 bases, leaving 21 bases between them. The V gene's germline CDR1 is LGHNA and CDR2 YSLEER. This CDR3 comprises 15 residues. The CDR3 region is CASSQDLEGSSPRYF. The CDR3 coding sequence is TGCGCCAGCAGCCAAGATTTGGAGGGGAGCTCCCCACGGTACTTC.

The chain carries TRBV10-3 and TRBJ2-5; weak D call: TRBD2 (5 bases). The CDR3 spans 13 residues. CDR1 is ENHRY and CDR2 is SYGVKD in the germline V gene. V was clipped by 3 bases and J by 5 bases, with 10 bases between them. The CDR3 region is CAISELVSETQYF. CDR3 nucleotide sequence: TGTGCCATCAGTGAACTAGTCTCGGAGACCCAGTACTTC.

This chain connects TRBV27 to TRBJ2-3; weak D call: TRBD2 (6 bases). V lost 5 bases and J 7 bases, leaving 22 bases between the germline ends. The length of the CDR3 is 16 residues. Germline lookup yields CDR1 MNHEY and CDR2 SMNVEV (reference sequence). Here the CDR3 reads CASSPSRGILPHTQYF. In nucleotides, the CDR3 is TGTGCCAGCAGTCCCAGTCGCGGGATCCTCCCTCATACGCAGTATTTT.

CDR3 nucleotides: TGTGCCACCAGTGAATCTAAGCCGGGGGGCTACACCTTC. Translation: CATSESKPGGYTF. V is TRBV24-1 and J is TRBJ1-2, with D uncertain. This CDR3 region has 13 residues. V was clipped by 4 bases and J by 8 bases, with 13 bases between them. CDR1 and CDR2 (germline): KGHDR, SFDVKD.

This clone has just one count. This chain links TRBV28 with TRBJ1-3, with 9 bases fitting TRBD1. CDR1 and CDR2 from the germline V gene are MDHEN and SYDVKM. The CDR3 covers 14 residues. After removal of 6 bases from V and 6 bases from J, the junction contained 6 bases not matched to a gene. The DNA of the CDR3 is TGTGCCAGCAGAAAGGGACAGGGAACAAACACCATATATTTT. Protein product: CASRKGQGTNTIYF.

This chain connects TRBV5-1 to TRBJ1-2; D not certain. Germline lookup yields CDR1 SGHRS and CDR2 YFSETQ. V was trimmed by 3 bases and J by 4 bases, leaving 10 bases between them. This CDR3 is 13 amino acids long. Here the CDR3 DNA reads TGCGCCAGCAGCTCGGGAGTCGGCTATGGCTACACCTTC. It translates to CASSSGVGYGYTF.

The rearrangement joins TRBV10-3 to TRBJ1-1; the D gene is possibly TRBD1 (5 bases). Germline CDR1 and CDR2: ENHRY and SYGVKD. V was pared by 3 bases and J by 2 bases, with 10 bases between. This CDR3 comprises 14 residues. CDR3 loop: CAISDETANTEAFF. The DNA of the CDR3 is TGTGCCATCAGTGACGAGACAGCAAACACTGAAGCTTTCTTT.

V and J are TRBV9 and TRBJ2-1, with TRBD2 matching 8 bases. CDR1 is SGDLS, CDR2 YYNGEE, per germline. This CDR3 comprises 15 residues. Trimming removed 0 bases from V and 10 bases from J; junction bases left unmatched: 9. Here the CDR3 DNA reads TGTGCCAGCAGCGTAGCTAACGGCGGGGGGAGGGAGCAGTTCTTC. Translating it yields CASSVANGGGREQFF.

The chain uses TRBV14 and TRBJ2-2; 8 bases are a match to TRBD1. CDR1 and CDR2 from the germline V gene are SGHDN and FVKESK. Germline trimming cut 1 base from V and 4 bases from J; bases unmatched to any gene: 5. The CDR3 spans 16 residues. CDR3 residues: CASSQAGTGITGELFF. Here the CDR3 DNA reads TGTGCCAGCAGCCAAGCCGGGACAGGTATCACCGGGGAGCTGTTTTTT.

The chain links TRBV3-1 (or the pseudogene TRBV3-2) to TRBJ2-3; 14 bases agree with TRBD2. This CDR3 contains 22 residues. V dropped 0 bases and J dropped 4; count of bases not matched to a gene: 18. The germline V gene encodes CDR1 LGHDT and CDR2 YNNKEL (reference sequence). This CDR3 reads CASSQELDILGTSGRKPDTQYF. The CDR3 nucleotides read TGTGCCAGCAGCCAAGAATTGGACATCCTGGGGACTAGCGGGAGAAAGCCAGATACGCAGTATTTT.

The J gene is TRBJ2-3, the V gene TRBV9; unclear D gene. Germline lookup yields CDR1 SGDLS and CDR2 YYNGEE. The length of the CDR3 is 12 residues. V shed 7 bases and J shed 5 bases, with 11 bases lying between them. The CDR3 bases are TGTGCCAGCGGAGACTCCCTAGATACGCAGTATTTT. Translating gives CASGDSLDTQYF. Drawing the rest from reference TRBV9 and TRBJ2-3, the complete variable domain is DSGVTQTPKHLITATGQRVTLRCSPRSGDLSVYWYQQSLDQGLQFLIQYYNGEERAKGNILERFSAQQFPDLHSELNLSSLELGDSALYFCASGDSLDTQYFGPGTRLTVL.

The table lists this clone with a count of one. The rearrangement uses TRBV19 and TRBJ2-1; 11 bases are shared with TRBD2. V trimming: 3 bases; J trimming: 8 bases; junction bases outside the gene matches: 9. The CDR3 length is 16 residues. CDR1 is LNHDA and CDR2 is SQIVND in the germline V gene (reference sequence). Here the CDR3 reads CASSIGPTSGAYEQFF. The DNA for the CDR3 is TGTGCCAGTAGTATCGGGCCGACTAGCGGGGCATATGAGCAGTTCTTC.

The chain combines TRBV7-9 with TRBJ1-2; 7 bases are a match to TRBD1. CDR3 length: 17 residues. The germline V gene has CDR1 SEHNR and CDR2 FQNEAQ (reference sequence). The trim removed 1 base at V and 5 bases at J, leaving 13 bases unmatched. CDR3 loop: CASSLVSGTADRYGYTF. DNA for the CDR3: TGTGCCAGCAGCTTAGTGAGTGGGACAGCCGACCGTTATGGCTACACCTTC.